This paragraph reports one T cell receptor (beta chain). The data originate from a study of blood T cell repertoires in COVID-19. Across the study: The cDNA or gDNA used as material had been derived from T cells, B-cell-depleted T cells, or PBMCs.

From germline, CDR1 is LNHDA and CDR2 SQIVND (reference sequence). Trimming removed 3 bases at V and 1 base at J, with 12 bases between. The CDR3 consists of 15 residues. Assay: immunoSEQ multiplex PCR; the TCRdb copy retains only in-frame clones and omits some. The sample has approximately 230,000 clones, around 90% seen once. The source material was PBMCs or T cells enriched from blood (not recorded which). This receptor was taken from a woman aged 18-30 years who had recovered from COVID-19. The J gene is TRBJ1-2, the V gene TRBV19; D is unclear. CDR3 coding DNA: TGTGCCAGTAGTATGGGAGTGAACTTTAACTATGGCTACACCTTC. This gives the protein CASSMGVNFNYGYTF.